This T cell receptor beta chain was identified in a study of T cells in Graves' hyperthyroidism and ophthalmopathy. The study, taken as a whole, reports: Most thyroid clonotypes expanded above 0.001 appeared in blood too.

The CDR3 sequence is 14 residues long. From germline, CDR1 is MDHEN and CDR2 SYDVKM. The trim removed 3 bases at V and 5 bases at J, leaving 4 bases unmatched. For the diagnoses, clinical symptoms, serum thyroxine and TRAb, thyroid ultrasound and orbital computed tomography were used. Isolation of PBMCs was performed on 8.5 to 10 ml fresh peripheral blood. This clonotype was counted a few times. The antigen remains unidentified. TCR beta CDR3 regions were amplified from RNA. TCR CDR3 regions were first amplified by RT-PCR with HTBI primers. TCRdb re-called the multiplex PCR reads through MiXCR, storing one row per CDR3 protein. Of about 270,000 distinct CDR3 sequences in the sample, 24% are singletons; the top ten hold around 32%.

The specimen sequenced was blood. V gene TRBV28 combines with J gene TRBJ2-5; 9 bases are shared with TRBD2. The receptor's source is a woman aged 40-49 years with Graves' ophthalmopathy. CDR3 sequence reads: CASSLGREGETQYF. CDR3 nucleotide sequence: TGTGCCAGCAGTTTGGGGCGGGAGGGGGAGACCCAGTACTTC.